The rows below give T cell receptor beta chains drawn from one sample of a study of shared clonotypes between healthy human individuals. The method was immunoSEQ multiplex PCR; TCRdb's version includes in-frame clones alone and lacks a portion of them. In the table there are approximately 1,500,000 clones, roughly 96% of which are singletons. The sample comprised naive CD4+ T cells sorted from blood. The receptors stem from a man aged 25 to 40 in good health. CDR3s include the opening cysteine and the closing phenylalanine or tryptophan. Each record gives: J gene, CDR3 length, V gene, CDR3 protein.

TRBJ2-2,15,TRBV5-1,CASSLVGMNTGELFF
TRBJ1-4,12,TRBV11-2,CASSLSGVVLFF
TRBJ2-1,15,TRBV6-1,CASSEPGQGYNEQFF
TRBJ2-3,15,TRBV6-4,CASSDLGGGADTQYF
TRBJ2-5,15,TRBV4-2,CASSQAGLPKETQYF
TRBJ2-2,13,TRBV9,CASTVGDTGELFF
TRBJ2-7,14,TRBV5-5,CASSLGGSSLEQYF
TRBJ1-1,13,TRBV27,CASSSSLNTEAFF
TRBJ2-3,16,TRBV10-1,CASSESKTPGTDTQYF
TRBJ2-2,18,TRBV7-9,CASSLGLPRLAATGELFF
TRBJ2-2,15,TRBV2,CASRGQVSGTGELFF
TRBJ1-5,13,TRBV2,CASSVWVNQPQHF
TRBJ2-3,16,TRBV5-4,CASSRAVRESTDTQYF
TRBJ2-7,15,TRBV5-1,CASSLGSSGAGEQYF
TRBJ2-5,15,TRBV5-1,CASSSGLIFQETQYF
TRBJ2-3,15,TRBV9,CASSVEPAWTDTQYF
TRBJ1-2,17,TRBV28,CASSSISYSDSHYGYTF
TRBJ2-1,18,TRBV7-9,CASSWTFAGSRSYNEQFF
TRBJ2-7,15,TRBV11-2,CASRRAGAFSYEQYF
TRBJ1-5,11,TRBV6-5,CTTGNNQPQHF
TRBJ2-6,18,TRBV5-1,CASSSGLADFSGANVLTF
TRBJ2-7,16,TRBV6-6,CASSYSPLAPSYEQYF
TRBJ2-3,16,TRBV7-3,CASSLSRGTSTDTQYF
TRBJ2-7,16,TRBV5-1,CASSDPLSGLSYEQYF
TRBJ2-1,15,TRBV7-9,CASSSYSEAYNEQFF
TRBJ1-2,14,TRBV5-1,CASSSGLSNYGYTF
TRBJ1-5,13,TRBV30,CAWNKGYNQPQHF
TRBJ2-3,13,TRBV27,CACGAGGGDTQYF
TRBJ2-2,15,TRBV9,CASSVQGQNTGELFF
TRBJ1-5,13,TRBV18,CASSGGGNQPQHF
TRBJ2-7,14,TRBV7-8,CASSSQFAFGEQYF
TRBJ2-7,12,TRBV11-2,CASSLERNEQYF
TRBJ2-5,15,TRBV6-4,CASSFWTSGQETQYF
TRBJ1-1,18,TRBV30,CAWSVSYGQGSLNTEAFF
TRBJ2-2,14,TRBV10-3,CAIKWEGVTGELFF
TRBJ1-5,14,TRBV7-8,CASSLPNSNQPQHF
TRBJ2-7,16,TRBV28,CASTPSGASEAYEQYF